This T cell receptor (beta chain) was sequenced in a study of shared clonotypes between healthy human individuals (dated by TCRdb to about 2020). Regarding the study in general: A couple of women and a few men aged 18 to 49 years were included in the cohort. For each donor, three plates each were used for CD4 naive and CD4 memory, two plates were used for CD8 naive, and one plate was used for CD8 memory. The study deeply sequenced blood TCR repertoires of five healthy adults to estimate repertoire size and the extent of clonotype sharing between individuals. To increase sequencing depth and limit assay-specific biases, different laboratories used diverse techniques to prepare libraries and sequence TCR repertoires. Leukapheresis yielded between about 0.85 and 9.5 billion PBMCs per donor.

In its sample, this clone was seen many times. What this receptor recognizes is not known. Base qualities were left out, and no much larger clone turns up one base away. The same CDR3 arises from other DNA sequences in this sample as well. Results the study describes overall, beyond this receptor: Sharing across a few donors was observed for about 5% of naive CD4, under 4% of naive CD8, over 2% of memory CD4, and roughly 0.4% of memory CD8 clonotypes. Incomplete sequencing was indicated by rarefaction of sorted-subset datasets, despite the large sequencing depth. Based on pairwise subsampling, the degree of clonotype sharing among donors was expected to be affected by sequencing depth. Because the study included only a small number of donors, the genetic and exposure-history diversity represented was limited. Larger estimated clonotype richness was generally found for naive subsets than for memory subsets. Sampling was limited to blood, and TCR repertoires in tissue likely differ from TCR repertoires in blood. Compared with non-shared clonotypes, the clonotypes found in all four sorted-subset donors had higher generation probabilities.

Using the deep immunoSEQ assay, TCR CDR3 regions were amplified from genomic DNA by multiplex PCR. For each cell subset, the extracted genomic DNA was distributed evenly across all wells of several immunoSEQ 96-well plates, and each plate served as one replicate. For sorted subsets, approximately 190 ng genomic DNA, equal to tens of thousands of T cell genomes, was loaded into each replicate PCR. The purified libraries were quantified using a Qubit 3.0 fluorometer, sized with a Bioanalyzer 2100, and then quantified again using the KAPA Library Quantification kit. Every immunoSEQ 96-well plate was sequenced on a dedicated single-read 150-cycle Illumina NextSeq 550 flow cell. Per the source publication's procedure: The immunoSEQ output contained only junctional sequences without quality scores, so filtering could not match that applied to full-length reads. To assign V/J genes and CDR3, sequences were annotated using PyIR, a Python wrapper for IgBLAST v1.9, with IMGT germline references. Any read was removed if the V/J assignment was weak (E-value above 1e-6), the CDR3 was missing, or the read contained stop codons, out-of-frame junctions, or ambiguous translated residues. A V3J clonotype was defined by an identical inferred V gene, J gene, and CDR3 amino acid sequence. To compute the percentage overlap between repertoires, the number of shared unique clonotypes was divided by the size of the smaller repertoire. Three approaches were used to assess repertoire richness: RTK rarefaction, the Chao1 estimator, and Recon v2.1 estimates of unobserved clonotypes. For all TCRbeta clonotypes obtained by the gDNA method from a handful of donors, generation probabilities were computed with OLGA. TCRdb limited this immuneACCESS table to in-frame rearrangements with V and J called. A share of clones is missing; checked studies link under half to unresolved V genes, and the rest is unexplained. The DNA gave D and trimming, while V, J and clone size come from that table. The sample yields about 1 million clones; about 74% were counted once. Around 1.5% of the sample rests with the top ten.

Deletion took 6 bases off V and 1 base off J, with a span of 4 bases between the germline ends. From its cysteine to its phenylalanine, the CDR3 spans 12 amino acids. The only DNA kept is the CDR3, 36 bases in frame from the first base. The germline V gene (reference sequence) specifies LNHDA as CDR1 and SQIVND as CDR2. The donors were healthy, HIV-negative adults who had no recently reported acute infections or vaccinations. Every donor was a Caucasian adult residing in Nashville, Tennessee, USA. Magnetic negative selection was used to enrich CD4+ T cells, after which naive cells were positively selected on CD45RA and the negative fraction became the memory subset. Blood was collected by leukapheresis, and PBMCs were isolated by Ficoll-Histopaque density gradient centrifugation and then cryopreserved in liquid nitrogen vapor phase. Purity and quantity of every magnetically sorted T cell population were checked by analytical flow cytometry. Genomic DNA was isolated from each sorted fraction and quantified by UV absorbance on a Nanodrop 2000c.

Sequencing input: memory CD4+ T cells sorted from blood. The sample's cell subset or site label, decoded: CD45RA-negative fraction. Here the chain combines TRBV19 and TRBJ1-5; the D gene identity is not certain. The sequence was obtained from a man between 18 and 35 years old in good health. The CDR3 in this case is CASRSSNQPQHF. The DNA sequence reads TGTGCCAGTAGGTCCAGCAATCAGCCCCAGCATTTT.